Below are 26 T cell receptor beta chains sequenced from a single sample in a study of shared clonotypes between healthy human individuals. Profiled with immunoSEQ multiplex PCR; TCRdb holds only in-frame clones, not every one. The sample holds roughly 1,100,000 clones; more than 65% are singletons and the top ten take over 1.3%. The sequencing sample was made of memory CD4+ T cells sorted from blood. Sample subset: CD45RA-negative fraction. All receptors come from a man in his late teens or twenties in good health.

The chain links TRBV15 to TRBJ2-3; TRBD2 aligns across 13 bases. This CDR3 comprises 15 residues. Per germline, CDR1 LNHNV and CDR2 YYDKDF (reference sequence). V dropped 6 bases and J dropped 4; count of bases not matched to a gene: 4. For the CDR3, the DNA is TGTGCCACCAGAAGGACTAGCGGGGGTTCAGATACGCAGTATTTT. Translation gives CATRRTSGGSDTQYF.

The genes are TRBV4-2 and TRBJ2-3; TRBD2 matches 10 bases. Germline V gene sequence: CDR1 LGHNA, CDR2 YNFKEQ. The CDR3 has 17 amino acids. The ends lost 1 base at V and 1 base at J; junction bases unmatched: 5. The DNA of the CDR3 is TGTGCCAGCAGCCAAGCACTAGCGGGGTCTGGCACAGATACGCAGTATTTT. This sequence encodes CASSQALAGSGTDTQYF.

V gene TRBV19 combines with J gene TRBJ2-1; D remains ambiguous. Germline values: CDR1 LNHDA, CDR2 SQIVND (reference sequence). CDR3 length: 15 residues. V gave up 4 bases and J gave up 0 bases, with 10 bases separating them. CDR3 in amino acids: CASSKGKSSYNEQFF. CDR3 DNA sequence: TGTGCCAGTAGTAAGGGCAAGAGCTCCTACAATGAGCAGTTCTTC.

This clone was observed a few times. This chain joins TRBV5-1 and TRBJ1-1; D is ambiguous. With 4 bases removed from V and 0 bases from J, the gap between germline ends came to 10 bases. This CDR3 has 14 residues. CDR1 and CDR2 from the germline V gene are SGHRS and YFSETQ. The CDR3 bases are TGCGCCAGCAGCCCCCCCGGTGTGAACACTGAAGCTTTCTTT. Amino acids: CASSPPGVNTEAFF.

V usage is TRBV7-3 and J usage is TRBJ2-1, with 13 bases identical to TRBD2. V shed 4 bases and J 9 bases; nucleotides not matched to a gene: 6. This CDR3 is built from 15 residues. The germline CDR1 and CDR2 sequences are SGHTA and FQGTGA. CDR3 residues: CASSSGLAGDPEQFF. The DNA for the CDR3 is TGTGCCAGCAGCTCCGGACTAGCGGGGGACCCTGAGCAGTTCTTC.

As for this clone: The same CDR3 arises from other DNA sequences in this sample as well. This chain links TRBV6-5 with TRBJ1-1; D gene unclear. CDR3 length: 12 amino acids. V was trimmed by 4 bases and J by 4 bases, leaving 7 bases between them. CDR1 and CDR2 from the germline V gene are MNHEY and SVGAGI. The chain's CDR3 is CASSSVGTEAFF. The CDR3, as DNA: TGTGCCAGCAGTTCTGTGGGCACTGAAGCTTTCTTT.

The chain has TRBV10-1 and TRBJ2-5; D is ambiguous. In germline, CDR1 is WNHNN, CDR2 SYGVQD (reference sequence). V was clipped by 4 bases and J by 4 bases, with 16 bases between them. CDR3 length equals 15 residues. The CDR3: CASSAHPAWGETQYF. The CDR3 DNA reads TGCGCCAGCAGTGCTCACCCCGCGTGGGGAGAGACCCAGTACTTC.

This clone was counted a few times. V is TRBV2 and J is TRBJ2-3; D uncertain. The germline V gene has CDR1 SNHLY and CDR2 FYNNEI. Trimming removed 7 bases at V and 1 base at J, with 3 bases between. The CDR3 is 11 residues long. CDR3 residues: CASTGTDTQYF. The CDR3, as DNA: TGTGCCAGCACGGGCACAGATACGCAGTATTTT.

This rearrangement joins TRBV11-2 to TRBJ2-7, with D possibly TRBD1 on 5 matching bases. CDR1 is SGHAT and CDR2 is FQNNGV in the germline V gene. Trimming removed 4 bases from V and 3 bases from J, with 16 bases in between. This CDR3 has 15 amino acids. CDR3 in amino acids: CASSSNATAIYEQYF. CDR3 nucleotides: TGTGCCAGCAGCTCTAATGCGACAGCTATCTACGAGCAGTACTTC.

V is TRBV4-1 and J is TRBJ2-7; D gene ambiguous. This CDR3 has 15 amino acids. Deletions cut 0 bases from V and 7 bases from J, with 16 bases between. The germline V gene encodes CDR1 MGHRA and CDR2 YSYEKL. DNA of the CDR3: TGCGCCAGCAGCCAAGATTTGGGCCCGGCGCGGGAGCAGTACTTC. Its protein product is CASSQDLGPAREQYF.

There are many counts of this clone. The chain recombines TRBV30 with TRBJ2-5; weak D call: TRBD2 (5 bases). With 2 bases removed from V and 5 bases from J, the gap between germline ends came to 9 bases. This CDR3 is 12 amino acids long. Germline-derived CDR1 and CDR2 are GTSNPN and SVGIG (reference sequence). For the CDR3, the DNA is TGTGCCTGGAGTCGGGATCGGGAGACCCAGTACTTC. Protein sequence: CAWSRDRETQYF.

V usage is TRBV9 and J usage is TRBJ2-7; 7 bases fit TRBD2. Trimming took 3 bases from V and 2 from J; bases not matched to a gene: 5. The V gene's germline CDR1 is SGDLS and CDR2 YYNGEE. The CDR3 covers 14 residues. Written as DNA, the CDR3 is TGTGCCAGCAGCGCACGGGGGGACCCCTACGAGCAGTACTTC. It translates to CASSARGDPYEQYF.

V usage is TRBV10-2 and J usage is TRBJ2-1; maybe TRBD2 (5 bases). Trimming took off 3 bases at V and 1 base at J, with 16 bases between the two ends. The length of the CDR3 is 17 residues. Germline CDR1 is WSHSY and CDR2 is SAAADI. The CDR3 nucleotides read TGCGCCAGCAGTGAAGTTGGACTGGCTACTTCCTACAATGAGCAGTTCTTC. It translates to CASSEVGLATSYNEQFF.

This clone was counted only a few times. The V call is TRBV7-8, the J call TRBJ1-4, with 10 positions matching TRBD1. In germline, CDR1 is SGHVS, CDR2 FQNEAQ. V dropped 5 bases and J dropped 7; count of bases not matched to a gene: 7. The CDR3 contains 15 residues. The DNA for the CDR3 is TGTGCCAGCAGCCCACGGGACAGGGGAGGTGAAAAACTGTTTTTT. The encoded protein is CASSPRDRGGEKLFF.

The J gene is TRBJ1-2, the V gene TRBV6-4; no firm D call. This CDR3 has 15 residues. CDR1 MRHNA and CDR2 SNTAGT come from the germline V gene. Deletions cut 8 bases from V and 3 bases from J, with 19 bases between. CDR3 nucleotide sequence: TGTGCCAGCCGGCAGGAGGTCATCTGGGACTATGGCTACACCTTC. Encoded protein: CASRQEVIWDYGYTF.

The gene calls are TRBV5-5 and TRBJ1-2; a possible D gene is TRBD1 (6 bases). With 6 bases removed from V and 8 bases from J, the gap between germline ends came to 20 bases. Germline V gene lookup returns CDR1 SGHKS and CDR2 YYEKEE (reference sequence). This CDR3 contains 14 residues. CDR3 sequence reads: CASILMGAPGGYTF. CDR3 DNA sequence: TGTGCCAGCATTCTCATGGGGGCGCCGGGAGGCTACACCTTC.

V and J are TRBV18 and TRBJ2-7; D is perhaps TRBD1 or TRBD2 (5 bases each). In germline, CDR1 is KGHSH, CDR2 LQKENI. The CDR3 is 15 residues long. V gave up 0 bases and J gave up 6 bases, with 15 bases separating them. The CDR3 nucleotides read TGTGCCAGCTCACCACCCCGGGACGGAATACGCGAGCAGTACTTC. Translation: CASSPPRDGIREQYF.

This clone appeared a few times. The V gene is TRBV10-3, the J gene TRBJ1-2; 9 bases fit TRBD1. This CDR3 has 17 residues. CDR1 ENHRY and CDR2 SYGVKD come from the germline V gene. The trim removed 0 bases at V and 3 bases at J, leaving 8 bases unmatched. CDR3: CAISESRPGQGDYGYTF. DNA of the CDR3: TGTGCCATCAGTGAGTCGAGGCCGGGACAGGGTGACTATGGCTACACCTTC.

The chain uses TRBV10-1 and TRBJ2-2; D not resolved. The germline gives CDR1 WNHNN, CDR2 SYGVQD (reference sequence). V lost 6 bases, J lost 0 bases, and 14 bases lay in between. The CDR3 consists of 16 residues. The CDR3 protein is CASSKRLGSNTGELFF. Here the CDR3 DNA reads TGCGCCAGCAGCAAGAGATTGGGGTCGAACACCGGGGAGCTGTTTTTT.

This clone was counted only a few times. The chain recombines TRBV5-5 with TRBJ2-3; D not resolved. The CDR3 is made up of 14 amino acids. The V gene's germline CDR1 is SGHKS and CDR2 YYEKEE (reference sequence). V shed 5 bases and J shed 0 bases, with 10 bases lying between them. The CDR3 DNA follows: TGTGCCAGCAGGTTACAGATTAGCACAGATACGCAGTATTTT. It encodes CASRLQISTDTQYF. Together with reference TRBV5-5 and TRBJ2-3, the CDR3 gives the full variable domain: DAGVTQSPTHLIKTRGQQVTLRCSPISGHKSVSWYQQVLGQGPQFIFQYYEKEERGRGNFPDRFSARQFPNYSSELNVNALLLGDSALYLCASRLQISTDTQYFGPGTRLTVL.

This chain joins TRBV19 and TRBJ2-7, with 7 positions matching TRBD1. Unmatched junction bases numbered 13, after V lost 4 bases and J lost 7 bases. The CDR3 sequence is 15 residues long. Germline CDR1 and CDR2: LNHDA and SQIVND (reference sequence). The CDR3 loop reads CASSRGQAAPWEQYF. The CDR3 bases are TGTGCCAGTAGTAGAGGACAGGCTGCTCCGTGGGAGCAGTACTTC.

The V call is TRBV7-2, the J call TRBJ1-5; no clear D. V lost 5 bases and J lost 7, with 15 bases in between. This CDR3 contains 14 residues. CDR1 is SGHTA, CDR2 FQGNSA, per germline. The CDR3 bases are TGTGCCAGCAGCGTGGACGGCCGCTGGCAGCCCCAGCATTTT. Translation gives CASSVDGRWQPQHF.

As to this clone: A much larger clone differs by one base, so this may be a read error. The chain combines TRBV18 with TRBJ1-1, with D hard to call. Germline V lookup: CDR1 KGHSH, CDR2 LQKENI. Between the trimmed V and J ends, which lost 1 base and 1 base, there was a span of 4 bases. The CDR3 has 13 residues. DNA of the CDR3: TGTGCCAGCTCACCACGGAGGAACACTGAAGCTTTCTTT. It codes for CASSPRRNTEAFF.

The chain links TRBV11-2 to TRBJ2-5; TRBD2 matches at 9 bases. Germline V lookup: CDR1 SGHAT, CDR2 FQNNGV. The CDR3 contains 15 residues. Trimming removed 3 bases from V and 4 bases from J; junction bases left unmatched: 6. DNA for the CDR3: TGTGCCAGCAGCTTGAGCGGGAGGAGGGGAGAGACCCAGTACTTC. It codes for CASSLSGRRGETQYF.

In regard to this clone: Other DNA sequences in this specimen translate into the identical CDR3. The rearrangement uses TRBV5-1 and TRBJ2-1; 12 positions agree with TRBD2. J was trimmed by 4 bases and V by 3 bases; bases with no gene match: 2. The CDR3 spans 15 residues. Germline V gene data show CDR1 as SGHRS and CDR2 as YFSETQ. Here the CDR3 DNA reads TGCGCCAGCAGCTCTGGACTAGCGGGGTACAATGAGCAGTTCTTC. Protein sequence: CASSSGLAGYNEQFF.

This rearrangement joins TRBV30 to TRBJ2-1; TRBD1 might be the D (6 bases). The CDR3 runs 13 residues. V was pared by 3 bases and J by 10 bases, with 16 bases between. Germline-derived CDR1 and CDR2 are GTSNPN and SVGIG (reference sequence). The CDR3 DNA follows: TGTGCCTGGAGGGCAAGACAGGCGGGCGAGCAGTTCTTC. Protein sequence: CAWRARQAGEQFF.